This TCR beta chain was retrieved from a study of radiotherapy plus CTLA-4 blockade in lung cancer. Study-level information: There were objective responses in approximately 19% of patients, and around 31% had disease control.

Only in-frame clones appear in the TCRdb table, and some are missing; sequencing was by immunoSEQ multiplex PCR. The sample records some 60,000 clones, 76% being singletons. Concerning this clone: The antigen remains undetermined.

Study results and limitations: TCR clones of tumor origin grew in blood after radiotherapy plus ipilimumab.

V shed 9 bases and J shed 6 bases, with 12 bases lying between them. The CDR3 runs to 13 residues. The germline CDR1 and CDR2 sequences are MNHNS and SASEGT. The V call is TRBV6-1, the J call TRBJ1-6; D uncertain. The receptor was derived from a human donor with non-small cell lung cancer who had a complete response to radiotherapy plus ipilimumab. Source: peripheral blood, taken from a patient treated with radiotherapy plus ipilimumab. In DNA, the CDR3 is TGTGCCAGTACGTATGAACTTAATTCACCCCTCCACTTT. This translates into CASTYELNSPLHF.